These 19 T cell receptor beta chains came from one sample sequenced in a study of beta chain features in type 1 diabetes. All of the isolated RNA was reverse transcribed, so expressed TCRB transcripts were sequenced. Assay: immunoSEQ multiplex PCR; the TCRdb copy retains only in-frame clones and omits some. This sample has 810,000 or so clones, with about a sixth found just once. The sample consisted of naive CD4+ T cells from blood. These TCRs come from a woman younger than 35 in good health.

This clone was counted a few times. Other DNA sequences of this sample code for an identical CDR3. The V call is TRBV28, the J call TRBJ1-2; D unclear. Germline V gene data show CDR1 as MDHEN and CDR2 as SYDVKM. CDR3 length: 14 amino acids. Trimming took 1 base from V and 2 from J, leaving 8 bases between them. CDR3 DNA sequence: TGTGCCAGCAGTTTATCGGGAGCAAACTATGGCTACACCTTC. Translated: CASSLSGANYGYTF.

In this sample, this clone turned up a few times. This sequence joins TRBV7-2 and TRBJ2-7; the match to TRBD2 covers 7 bases. The CDR3 consists of 15 residues. CDR1 is SGHTA and CDR2 is FQGNSA in the germline V gene. Trimming removed 4 bases from V and 0 bases from J; junction bases left unmatched: 6. The CDR3 loop is CASSWTGTNSYEQYF. As DNA, the CDR3 is TGTGCCAGCAGCTGGACCGGGACTAACTCCTACGAGCAGTACTTC. Combining the CDR3 with reference TRBV7-2 and TRBJ2-7 gives the whole variable domain GAGVSQSPSNKVTEKGKDVELRCDPISGHTALYWYRQSLGQGLEFLIYFQGNSAPDKSGLPSDRFSAERTGGSVSTLTIQRTQQEDSAVYLCASSWTGTNSYEQYFGPGTRLTVT.

This clone was found a few times. The chain links TRBV4-3 to TRBJ2-7, with TRBD1 matching 8 bases. Germline V lookup: CDR1 LGHNA, CDR2 YSLEER. The CDR3 totals 16 residues. V trimming: 0 bases; J trimming: 5 bases; junction bases outside the gene matches: 9. CDR3 loop: CASSQDQRQGFDEQYF. Here the CDR3 DNA reads TGCGCCAGCAGCCAAGATCAAAGACAGGGGTTCGACGAGCAGTACTTC.

This rearrangement joins TRBV7-3 to TRBJ2-7, with D perhaps matching TRBD1 (5 bases). The germline V gene has CDR1 SGHTA and CDR2 FQGTGA. The V end lost 4 bases, the J end lost 3 bases, and 22 bases lay between the germline ends. CDR3 length: 17 residues. The CDR3 sequence: CASSSSPVRASGYEQYF. For the CDR3, the DNA is TGTGCCAGCAGCTCGTCCCCGGTCAGGGCCTCGGGCTACGAGCAGTACTTC. Complete variable domain (other parts from reference TRBV7-3 and TRBJ2-7): GAGVSQTPSNKVTEKGKYVELRCDPISGHTALYWYRQSLGQGPEFLIYFQGTGAADDSGLPNDRFFAVRPEGSVSTLKIQRTERGDSAVYLCASSSSPVRASGYEQYFGPGTRLTVT.

The J gene is TRBJ2-3, the V gene TRBV7-9; no clear D gene. The CDR3 runs 14 residues. Germline CDR1 SEHNR, CDR2 FQNEAQ (reference sequence). Trimming pared 5 bases from V and 5 bases from J, leaving 14 bases between. CDR3 nucleotide sequence: TGTGCCAGCAGCCAGGCTAGACCTGTAGATACGCAGTATTTT. As protein: CASSQARPVDTQYF.

In DNA form, the CDR3 reads TGTGCCAGCAGTGTCGTCAGAGGAGCCAATGAGCAGTTCTTC. Its protein is CASSVVRGANEQFF. The chain carries TRBV6-5 and TRBJ2-1, with unresolved D. Germline V lookup: CDR1 MNHEY, CDR2 SVGAGI. The V and J ends lost 5 bases and 6 bases respectively, with 14 bases between them. CDR3 length: 14 residues.

There are a few counts of this clone. The chain carries TRBV13 and TRBJ2-3; 10 nucleotides agree with TRBD2. The CDR3 sequence is 15 residues long. J lost 3 bases, V lost 5 bases, and 5 bases had no gene match. CDR1 is PRHDT, CDR2 FYEKMQ, per germline (reference sequence). CDR3 protein: CASSPSGSQTDTQYF. The CDR3 DNA is TGTGCCAGCAGCCCTAGCGGGAGTCAGACAGATACGCAGTATTTT.

CDR3 bases: TGTGCCAGCAGTTCCTACCCAGGACGTCTGCCCCAGCATTTT. As protein: CASSSYPGRLPQHF. The chain links TRBV27 to TRBJ1-5; D is unclear. Trimming took 4 bases from V and 9 from J, leaving 16 bases between them. The CDR3 is 14 amino acids. CDR1 MNHEY and CDR2 SMNVEV come from the germline V gene (reference sequence).

The rearrangement links TRBV18 to TRBJ2-1; 14 nucleotides line up with TRBD2. The CDR3 consists of 15 residues. From germline, CDR1 is KGHSH and CDR2 LQKENI. J gave up 9 bases and V 4 bases, and 5 bases lay outside the gene matches. In nucleotides, the CDR3 is TGTGCCAGCTCACGGGGACTAGCGGGAGTGGTTGAGCAGTTCTTC. Its protein is CASSRGLAGVVEQFF. Using reference TRBV18 and TRBJ2-1 for the parts outside the CDR3, the full variable domain is NAGVMQNPRHLVRRRGQEARLRCSPMKGHSHVYWYRQLPEEGLKFMVYLQKENIIDESGMPKERFSAEFPKEGPSILRIQQVVRGDSAAYFCASSRGLAGVVEQFFGPGTRLTVL.

J is TRBJ1-4 and V is TRBV28, with D perhaps TRBD1 (5 bases). This CDR3 spans 14 amino acids. Germline V CDR1 and CDR2: MDHEN, SYDVKM. V was cut by 3 bases and J by 3 bases, with 8 bases left in between. CDR3 sequence (DNA): TGTGCCAGCAGTTTTTTGGGACCTAATGAAAAACTGTTTTTT. Amino acids: CASSFLGPNEKLFF.

The table lists this clone with a few counts. The rearrangement uses TRBV18 and TRBJ2-3; TRBD1 is a possible D gene (5 bases). V gave up 4 bases and J gave up 2 bases, with 13 bases separating them. Per germline, CDR1 KGHSH and CDR2 LQKENI. This CDR3 is built from 15 residues. The CDR3 sequence: CASSLISDTTDTQYF. In DNA form, the CDR3 reads TGTGCCAGCTCACTAATTTCGGACACCACAGATACGCAGTATTTT.

The chain combines TRBV25-1 with TRBJ2-7, with D tentatively TRBD1 or TRBD2 (5 bases each). CDR3 length: 14 residues. V gave up 0 bases and J gave up 4 bases, with 10 bases separating them. In germline, CDR1 is MGHDK, CDR2 SYGVNS. The CDR3 nucleotides are TGTGCCAGCAGTGAATATGGGGGAAGGTACGAGCAGTACTTC. It is translated as CASSEYGGRYEQYF.

The chain has TRBV9 and TRBJ2-5, with unresolved D. Germline assignment: CDR1 SGDLS and CDR2 YYNGEE. The V gene lost 1 base and the J gene lost 1 base, with 8 bases spanning the gap. The CDR3 spans 14 residues. CDR3 nucleotide sequence: TGTGCCAGCAGCGTAACCTCCACCCAAGAGACCCAGTACTTC. Translating it yields CASSVTSTQETQYF.

The gene calls are TRBV4-3 and TRBJ2-7, with D maybe TRBD2 (5 bases). Trimming shortened V by 0 bases and J by 6 bases, and 12 bases separated the two germline ends. Germline-derived CDR1 and CDR2 are LGHNA and YSLEER. The CDR3 contains 14 residues. The CDR3 coding sequence is TGCGCCAGCAGCCAAGATCTCGGAGGAGTCGAGCAGTACTTC. Amino acids: CASSQDLGGVEQYF.

The gene calls are TRBV27 and TRBJ2-3; D is unresolved. Germline V gene data show CDR1 as MNHEY and CDR2 as SMNVEV (reference sequence). Trimming removed 5 bases from V and 0 bases from J, with 6 bases in between. The CDR3 is 13 residues long. The chain's CDR3 is CASSPTSTDTQYF. Here the CDR3 DNA reads TGTGCCAGCAGTCCAACTAGCACAGATACGCAGTATTTT.

This clone was picked up a small number of times. In DNA form, the CDR3 reads TGTGCCAGTTCCTCGCGGAATATTGCAACTAATGAAAAACTGTTTTTT. This translates into CASSSRNIATNEKLFF. This chain links TRBV6-4 with TRBJ1-4, with no clear D. This CDR3 is 16 amino acids long. V gave up 9 bases and J gave up 0 bases, with 17 bases separating them. Germline V gene sequence: CDR1 MRHNA, CDR2 SNTAGT.

This clone has just a few counts. The rearrangement uses TRBV4-3 and TRBJ2-1; the D is unclear. Germline V gene lookup returns CDR1 LGHNA and CDR2 YSLEER. V lost 1 base, J lost 1 base, and 8 bases lay in between. The CDR3 consists of 15 residues. CDR3 bases: TGCGCCAGCAGCCAAGTCAGCGTTTCCTACAATGAGCAGTTCTTC. It specifies CASSQVSVSYNEQFF.

This clone was observed a handful of times. This chain links TRBV29-1 with TRBJ2-1; maybe TRBD2 (5 bases). The germline V and J ends were trimmed by 4 bases and 7 bases, with 14 bases remaining between them. Germline V CDR1 and CDR2: SQVTM, ANQGSEA. The CDR3 spans 13 residues. CDR3 region: CSVARFGGNEQFF. The CDR3 DNA reads TGCAGCGTTGCCAGGTTCGGCGGGAATGAGCAGTTCTTC.

The V and J genes are TRBV28 and TRBJ2-3; TRBD1 agrees at 7 bases. With 5 bases clipped from V and 5 bases from J, the junction kept 7 bases outside the gene matches. The V gene's germline CDR1 is MDHEN and CDR2 SYDVKM. This CDR3 region has 14 residues. The CDR3 nucleotides are TGTGCCAGCAGTCGGAGACAGGGAAGAGATACGCAGTATTTT. It codes for CASSRRQGRDTQYF.